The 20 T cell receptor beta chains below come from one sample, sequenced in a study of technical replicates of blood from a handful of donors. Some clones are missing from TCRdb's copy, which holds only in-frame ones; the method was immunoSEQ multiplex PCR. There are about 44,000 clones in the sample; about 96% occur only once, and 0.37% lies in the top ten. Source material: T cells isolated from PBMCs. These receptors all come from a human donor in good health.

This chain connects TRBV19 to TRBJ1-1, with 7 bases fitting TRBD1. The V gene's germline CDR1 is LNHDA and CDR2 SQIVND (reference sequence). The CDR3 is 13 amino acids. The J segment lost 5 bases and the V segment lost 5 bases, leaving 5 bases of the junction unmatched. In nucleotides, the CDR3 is TGTGCCAGTAGTCGTAACAGGGGAACTGAAGCTTTCTTT. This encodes CASSRNRGTEAFF.

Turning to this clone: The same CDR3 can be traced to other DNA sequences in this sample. The CDR3 is CASSLTGYGYTF. The CDR3 DNA reads TGTGCCAGCAGCTTGACAGGGTATGGCTACACCTTC. The chain recombines TRBV7-2 with TRBJ1-2, with 7 bases aligning to TRBD1. The germline V gene has CDR1 SGHTA and CDR2 FQGNSA. The CDR3 has 12 residues. V dropped 3 bases and J dropped 5; count of bases not matched to a gene: 0.

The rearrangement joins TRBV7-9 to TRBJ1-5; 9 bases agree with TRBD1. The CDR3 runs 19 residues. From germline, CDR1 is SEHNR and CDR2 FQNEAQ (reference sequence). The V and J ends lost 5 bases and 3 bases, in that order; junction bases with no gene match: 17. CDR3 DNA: TGTGCCAGCAGCCGTTGGACAGGGGCGGTTTACGTACACAATCAGCCCCAGCATTTT. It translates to CASSRWTGAVYVHNQPQHF.

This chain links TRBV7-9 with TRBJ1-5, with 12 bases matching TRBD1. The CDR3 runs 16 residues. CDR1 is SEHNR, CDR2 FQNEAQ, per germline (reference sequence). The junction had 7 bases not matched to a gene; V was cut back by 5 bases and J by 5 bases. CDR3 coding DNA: TGTGCCAGCAGCACTTGGGACAGGGGGCGCGATCAGCCCCAGCATTTT. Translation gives CASSTWDRGRDQPQHF.

The CDR3 sequence: CASSYSVGGRVYEQYF. CDR3 bases: TGTGCCAGCAGTTATTCGGTTGGGGGCAGGGTCTACGAGCAGTACTTC. The chain combines TRBV27 with TRBJ2-7; tentative D call: TRBD1 (6 bases). CDR1 is MNHEY, CDR2 SMNVEV, per germline (reference sequence). Trimming left V 4 bases short and J 3 bases short, with 19 bases between. The CDR3 totals 16 residues.

The CDR3: CASEVGQGTEAFF. The CDR3 DNA follows: TGTGCCAGCGAAGTGGGACAGGGCACTGAAGCTTTCTTT. The chain joins TRBV6-6 to TRBJ1-1, with 9 bases fitting TRBD1. CDR3 size: 13 residues. Looked up from germline, CDR1 is MNHNY and CDR2 is SVGAGI (reference sequence). Trimming cost V 8 bases and J 4 bases; bases outside gene matches: 5.

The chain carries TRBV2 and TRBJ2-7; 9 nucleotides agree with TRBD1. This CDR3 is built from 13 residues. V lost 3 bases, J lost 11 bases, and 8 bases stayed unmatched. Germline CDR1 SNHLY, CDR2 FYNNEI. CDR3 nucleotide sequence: TGTGCCAGCAGTGAGGGGGGGGACAGGGAAAAGTACTTC. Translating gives CASSEGGDREKYF.

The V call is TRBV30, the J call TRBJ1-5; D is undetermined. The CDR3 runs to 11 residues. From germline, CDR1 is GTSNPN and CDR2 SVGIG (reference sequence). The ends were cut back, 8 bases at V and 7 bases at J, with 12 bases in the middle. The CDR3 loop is CAHGHGQPQHF. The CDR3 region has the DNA TGTGCCCATGGCCACGGGCAGCCCCAGCATTTT.

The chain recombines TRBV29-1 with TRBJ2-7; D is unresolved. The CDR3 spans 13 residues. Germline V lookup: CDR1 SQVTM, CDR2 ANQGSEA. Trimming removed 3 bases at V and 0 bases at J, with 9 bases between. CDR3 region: CSVESGHSYEQYF. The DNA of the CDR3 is TGCAGCGTTGAGTCTGGGCACTCCTACGAGCAGTACTTC.

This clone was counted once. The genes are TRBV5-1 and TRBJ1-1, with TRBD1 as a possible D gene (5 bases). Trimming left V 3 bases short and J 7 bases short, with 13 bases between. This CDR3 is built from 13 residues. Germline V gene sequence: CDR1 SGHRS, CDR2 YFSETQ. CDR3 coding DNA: TGCGCCAGCAGCTCGTCGATTCAGGGTGAAGCTTTCTTT. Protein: CASSSSIQGEAFF.

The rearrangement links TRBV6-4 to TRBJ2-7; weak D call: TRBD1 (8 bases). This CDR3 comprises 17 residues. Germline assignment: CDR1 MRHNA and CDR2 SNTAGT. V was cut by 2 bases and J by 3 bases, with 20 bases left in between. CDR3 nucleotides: TGTGCCAGCAGTGACACAGGGGGGGTTTTCAACTACTACGAGCAGTACTTC. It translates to CASSDTGGVFNYYEQYF.

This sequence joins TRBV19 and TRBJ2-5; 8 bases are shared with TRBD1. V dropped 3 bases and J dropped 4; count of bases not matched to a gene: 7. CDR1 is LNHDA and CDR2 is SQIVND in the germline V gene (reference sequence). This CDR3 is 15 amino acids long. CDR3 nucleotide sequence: TGTGCCAGTAGTATCCCCGGGACAGGTATAGAGACCCAGTACTTC. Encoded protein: CASSIPGTGIETQYF.

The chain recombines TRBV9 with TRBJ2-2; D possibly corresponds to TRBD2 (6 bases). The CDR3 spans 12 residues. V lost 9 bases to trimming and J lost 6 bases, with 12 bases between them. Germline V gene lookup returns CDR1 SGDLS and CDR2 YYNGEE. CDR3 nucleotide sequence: TGTGCCACCGGGGGTGTAGCCGGGGAGCTGTTTTTT. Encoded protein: CATGGVAGELFF.

The CDR3 region has the DNA TGTGCCAGCAGCTTAGGTTTGAGCTACAATGAGCAGTTCTTC. Translating it yields CASSLGLSYNEQFF. The V and J genes are TRBV7-9 and TRBJ2-1; D remains ambiguous. The CDR3 spans 14 residues. CDR1 SEHNR and CDR2 FQNEAQ come from the germline V gene (reference sequence). V was pared by 1 base and J by 3 bases, with 7 bases between.

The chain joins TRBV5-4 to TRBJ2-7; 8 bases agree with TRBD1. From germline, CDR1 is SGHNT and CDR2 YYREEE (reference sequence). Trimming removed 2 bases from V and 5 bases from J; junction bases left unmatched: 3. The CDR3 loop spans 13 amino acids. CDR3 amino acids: CASSLGTGDEQYF. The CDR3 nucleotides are TGTGCCAGCAGCTTAGGGACAGGAGACGAGCAGTACTTC. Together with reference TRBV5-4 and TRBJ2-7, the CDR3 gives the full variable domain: ETGVTQSPTHLIKTRGQQVTLRCSSQSGHNTVSWYQQALGQGPQFIFQYYREEENGRGNFPPRFSGLQFPNYSSELNVNALELDDSALYLCASSLGTGDEQYFGPGTRLTVT.

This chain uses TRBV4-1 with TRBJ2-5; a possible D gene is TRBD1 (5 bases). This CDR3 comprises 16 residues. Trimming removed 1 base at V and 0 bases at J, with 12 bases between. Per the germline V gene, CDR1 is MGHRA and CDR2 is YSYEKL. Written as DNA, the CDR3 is TGCGCCAGCAGCCAAGGGAACAGGCCGAACCAAGAGACCCAGTACTTC. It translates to CASSQGNRPNQETQYF.

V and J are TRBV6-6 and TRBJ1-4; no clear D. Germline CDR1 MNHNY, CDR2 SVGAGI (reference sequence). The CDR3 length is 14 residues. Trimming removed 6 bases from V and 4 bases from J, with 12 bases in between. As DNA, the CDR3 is TGTGCCAGCAGCCCCGCCGGACTTAATGAAAAACTGTTTTTT. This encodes CASSPAGLNEKLFF.

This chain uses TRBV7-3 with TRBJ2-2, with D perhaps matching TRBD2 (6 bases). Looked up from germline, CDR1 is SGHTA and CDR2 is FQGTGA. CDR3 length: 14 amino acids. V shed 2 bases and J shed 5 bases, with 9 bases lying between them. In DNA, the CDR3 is TGTGCCAGCAGCTTAGGGACTGAAACCGGGGAGCTGTTTTTT. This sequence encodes CASSLGTETGELFF.

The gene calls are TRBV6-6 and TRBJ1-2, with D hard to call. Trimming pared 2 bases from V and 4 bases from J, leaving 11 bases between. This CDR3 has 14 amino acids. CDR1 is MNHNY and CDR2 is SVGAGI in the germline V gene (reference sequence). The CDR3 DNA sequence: TGTGCCAGCAGTTACGAGGAGGGTCCCTATGGCTACACCTTC. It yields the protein CASSYEEGPYGYTF.

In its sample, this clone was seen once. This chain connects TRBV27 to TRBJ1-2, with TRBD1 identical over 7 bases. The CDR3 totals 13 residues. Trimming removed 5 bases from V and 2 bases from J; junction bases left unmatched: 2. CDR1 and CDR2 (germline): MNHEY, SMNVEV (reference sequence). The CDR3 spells CASSLTGNYGYTF. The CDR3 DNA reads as TGTGCCAGCAGTCTGACAGGGAACTATGGCTACACCTTC.